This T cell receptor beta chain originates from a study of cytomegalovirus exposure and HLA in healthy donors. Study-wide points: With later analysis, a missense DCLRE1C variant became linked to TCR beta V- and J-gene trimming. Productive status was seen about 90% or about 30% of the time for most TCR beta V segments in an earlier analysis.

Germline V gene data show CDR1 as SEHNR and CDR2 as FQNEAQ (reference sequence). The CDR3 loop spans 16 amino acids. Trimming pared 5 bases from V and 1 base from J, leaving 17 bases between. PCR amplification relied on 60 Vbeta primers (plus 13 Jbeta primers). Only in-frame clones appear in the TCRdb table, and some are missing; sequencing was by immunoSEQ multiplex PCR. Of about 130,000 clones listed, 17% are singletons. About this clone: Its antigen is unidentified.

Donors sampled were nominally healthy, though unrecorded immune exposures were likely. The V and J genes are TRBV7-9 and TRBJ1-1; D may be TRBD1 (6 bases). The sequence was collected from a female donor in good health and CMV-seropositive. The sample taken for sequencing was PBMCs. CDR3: CASSPGGGLTNTEAFF. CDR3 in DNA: TGTGCCAGCAGCCCCGGCGGGGGCTTAACGAACACTGAAGCTTTCTTT.